What follows describes a single T cell receptor beta chain. Original handling: Scientists estimated how many nucleated cells there were by amplifying reference gene primers. Sequencing was performed with immunoSEQ multiplex PCR; in TCRdb, only in-frame clones are kept and a portion is missing. Clone size and V and J calls were adopted from that table, with D and trimming inferred from the DNA. The table lists about 50,000 clones, about 90% of them singletons, with 15% to 20% in the top ten. The sample originates from a study of blood T cell repertoires in COVID-19. Study context: PBMCs, B-cell-depleted T cells, or T cells were the source of the cDNA or gDNA that made up the material.

Germline V gene data show CDR1 as SGHVS and CDR2 as FNYEAQ. This CDR3 comprises 15 residues. V gave up 5 bases and J gave up 4 bases; unmatched junction bases: 6. This receptor was identified in a human donor in a cohort sampled during active COVID-19. The chain links TRBV7-6 to TRBJ2-2; TRBD1 matches at 8 bases. The sequencing sample was made of peripheral blood. The CDR3 region has the DNA TGTGCCAGCAGCCTCGACAGGGGCGCCACCGGGGAGCTGTTTTTT. Translation gives CASSLDRGATGELFF.